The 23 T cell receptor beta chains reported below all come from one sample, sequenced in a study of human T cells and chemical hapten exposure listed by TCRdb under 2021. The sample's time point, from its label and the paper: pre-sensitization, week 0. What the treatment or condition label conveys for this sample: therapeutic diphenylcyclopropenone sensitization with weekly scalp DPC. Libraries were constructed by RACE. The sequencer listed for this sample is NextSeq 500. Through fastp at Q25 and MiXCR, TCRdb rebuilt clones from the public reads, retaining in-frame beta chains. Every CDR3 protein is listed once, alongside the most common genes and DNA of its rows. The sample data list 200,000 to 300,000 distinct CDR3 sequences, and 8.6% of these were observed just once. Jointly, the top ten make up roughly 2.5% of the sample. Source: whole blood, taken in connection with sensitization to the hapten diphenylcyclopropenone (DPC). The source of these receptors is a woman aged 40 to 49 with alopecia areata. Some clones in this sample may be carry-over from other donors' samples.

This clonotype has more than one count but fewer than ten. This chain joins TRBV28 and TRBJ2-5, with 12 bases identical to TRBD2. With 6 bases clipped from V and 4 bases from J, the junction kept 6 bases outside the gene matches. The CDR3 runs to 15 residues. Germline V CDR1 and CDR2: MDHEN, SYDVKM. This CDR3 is CASSPLGLAGETQYF. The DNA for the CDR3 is TGTGCCAGCAGCCCCCTGGGACTAGCGGGAGAGACCCAGTACTTC.

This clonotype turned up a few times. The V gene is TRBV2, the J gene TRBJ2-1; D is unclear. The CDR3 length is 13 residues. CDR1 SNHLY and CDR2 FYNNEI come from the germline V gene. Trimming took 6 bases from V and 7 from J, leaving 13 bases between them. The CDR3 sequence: CASSPPAVNEQFF. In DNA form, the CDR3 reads TGTGCCAGCAGCCCCCCCGCCGTAAATGAGCAGTTCTTC.

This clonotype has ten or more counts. The CDR3 loop is CASSRGMGTEAFF. The DNA for the CDR3 is TGCGCCAGCAGCCGTGGAATGGGCACTGAAGCTTTCTTT. The chain carries TRBV4-1 and TRBJ1-1, with unresolved D. Trimming removed 4 bases at V and 4 bases at J, with 10 bases between. The germline CDR1 and CDR2 sequences are MGHRA and YSYEKL. The CDR3 runs 13 residues.

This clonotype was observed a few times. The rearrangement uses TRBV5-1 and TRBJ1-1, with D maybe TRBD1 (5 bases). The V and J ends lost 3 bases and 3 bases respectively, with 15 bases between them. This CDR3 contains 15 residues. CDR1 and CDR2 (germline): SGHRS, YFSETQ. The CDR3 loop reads CASSSEPRADTEAFF. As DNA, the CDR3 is TGCGCCAGCAGCTCCGAACCCAGGGCGGACACTGAAGCTTTCTTT.

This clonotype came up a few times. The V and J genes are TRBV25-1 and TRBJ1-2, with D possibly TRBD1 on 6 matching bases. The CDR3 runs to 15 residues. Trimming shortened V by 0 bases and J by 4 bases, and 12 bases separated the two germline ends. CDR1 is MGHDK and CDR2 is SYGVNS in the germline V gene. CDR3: CASSEYRQGPYGYTF. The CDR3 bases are TGTGCCAGCAGTGAATATAGGCAGGGGCCCTATGGCTACACCTTC.

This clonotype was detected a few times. In DNA form, the CDR3 reads TGCAGTGCTACCCCACGGATTTCCGGCACTGAAGCTTTCTTT. Its translation is CSATPRISGTEAFF. The chain carries TRBV20-1 and TRBJ1-1, with D uncertain. The CDR3 is 14 residues long. Germline V CDR1 and CDR2: DFQATT, SNEGSKA (reference sequence). Deletions cut 4 bases from V and 4 bases from J, with 16 bases between.

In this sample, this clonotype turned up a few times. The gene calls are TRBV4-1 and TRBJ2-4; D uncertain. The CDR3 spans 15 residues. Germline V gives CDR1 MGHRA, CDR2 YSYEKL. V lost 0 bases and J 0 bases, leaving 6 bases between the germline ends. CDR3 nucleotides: TGCGCCAGCAGCCAAGAGAGTCAAGCCAAAAACATTCAGTACTTC. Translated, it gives CASSQESQAKNIQYF.

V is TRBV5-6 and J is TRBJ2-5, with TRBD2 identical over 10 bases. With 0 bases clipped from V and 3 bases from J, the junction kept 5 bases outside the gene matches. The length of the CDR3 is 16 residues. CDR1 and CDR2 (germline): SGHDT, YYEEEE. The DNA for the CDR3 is TGTGCCAGCAGCTTGGCCGGACTAGCGGTCAAAGAGACCCAGTACTTC. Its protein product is CASSLAGLAVKETQYF.

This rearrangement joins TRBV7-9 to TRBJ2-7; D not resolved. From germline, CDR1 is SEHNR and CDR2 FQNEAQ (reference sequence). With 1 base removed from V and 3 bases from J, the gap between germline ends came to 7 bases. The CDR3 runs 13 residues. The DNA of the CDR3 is TGTGCCAGCAGCTTAGACCCGGTCTACGAGCAGTACTTC. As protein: CASSLDPVYEQYF.

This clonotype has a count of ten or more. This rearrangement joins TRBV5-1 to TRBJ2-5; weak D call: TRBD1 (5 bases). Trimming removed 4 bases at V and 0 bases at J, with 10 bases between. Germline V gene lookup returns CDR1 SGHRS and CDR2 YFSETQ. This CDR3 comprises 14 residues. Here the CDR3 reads CASSETVYQETQYF. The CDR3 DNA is TGCGCCAGCAGCGAGACAGTGTACCAAGAGACCCAGTACTTC. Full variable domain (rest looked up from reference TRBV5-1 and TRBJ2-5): KAGVTQTPRYLIKTRGQQVTLSCSPISGHRSVSWYQQTPGQGLQFLFEYFSETQRNKGNFPGRFSGRQFSNSRSEMNVSTLELGDSALYLCASSETVYQETQYFGPGTRLLVL.

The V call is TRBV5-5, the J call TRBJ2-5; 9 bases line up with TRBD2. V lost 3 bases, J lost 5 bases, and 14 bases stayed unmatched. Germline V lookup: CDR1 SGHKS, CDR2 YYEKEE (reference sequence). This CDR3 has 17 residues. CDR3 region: CASSWETSGQKGETQYF. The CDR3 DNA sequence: TGTGCCAGCAGCTGGGAGACTAGCGGCCAAAAGGGGGAGACCCAGTACTTC.

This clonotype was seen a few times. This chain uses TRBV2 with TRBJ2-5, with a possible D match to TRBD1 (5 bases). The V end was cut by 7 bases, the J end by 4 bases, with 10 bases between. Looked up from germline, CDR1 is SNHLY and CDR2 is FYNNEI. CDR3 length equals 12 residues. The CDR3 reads CASKKGPETQYF. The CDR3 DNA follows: TGTGCCAGCAAAAAGGGGCCAGAGACCCAGTACTTC.

The CDR3 DNA sequence: TGTGCCAGCAGCCAAGATGGTTATAAGCCCGGTTCGCAGTACTTC. Protein: CASSQDGYKPGSQYF. V and J are TRBV14 and TRBJ2-7; D gene ambiguous. The CDR3 length is 15 residues. The germline gives CDR1 SGHDN, CDR2 FVKESK. Trimming removed 0 bases at V and 9 bases at J, with 18 bases between.

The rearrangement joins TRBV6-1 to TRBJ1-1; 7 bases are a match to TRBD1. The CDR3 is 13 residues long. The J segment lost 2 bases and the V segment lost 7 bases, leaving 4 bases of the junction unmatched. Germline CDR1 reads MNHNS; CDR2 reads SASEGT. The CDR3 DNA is TGTGCCAGCAACCGACAGGGCAACACTGAAGCTTTCTTT. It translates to CASNRQGNTEAFF.

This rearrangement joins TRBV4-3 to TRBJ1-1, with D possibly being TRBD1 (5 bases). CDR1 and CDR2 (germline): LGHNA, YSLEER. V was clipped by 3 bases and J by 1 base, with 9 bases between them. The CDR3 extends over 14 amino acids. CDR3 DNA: TGCGCCAGCAGCCAGGGGACTGCGAACACTGAAGCTTTCTTT. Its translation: CASSQGTANTEAFF.

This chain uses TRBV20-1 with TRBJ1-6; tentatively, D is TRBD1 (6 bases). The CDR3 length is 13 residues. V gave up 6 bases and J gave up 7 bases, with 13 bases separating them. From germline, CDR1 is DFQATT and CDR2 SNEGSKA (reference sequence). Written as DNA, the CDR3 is TGCAGTGCCCTCTGGGGGCTCAATTCACCCCTCCACTTT. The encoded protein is CSALWGLNSPLHF.

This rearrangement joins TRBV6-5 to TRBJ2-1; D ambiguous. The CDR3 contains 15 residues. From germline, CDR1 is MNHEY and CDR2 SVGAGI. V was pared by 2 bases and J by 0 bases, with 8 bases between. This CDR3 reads CASSYRAASYNEQFF. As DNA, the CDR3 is TGTGCCAGCAGTTACCGGGCGGCCTCCTACAATGAGCAGTTCTTC.

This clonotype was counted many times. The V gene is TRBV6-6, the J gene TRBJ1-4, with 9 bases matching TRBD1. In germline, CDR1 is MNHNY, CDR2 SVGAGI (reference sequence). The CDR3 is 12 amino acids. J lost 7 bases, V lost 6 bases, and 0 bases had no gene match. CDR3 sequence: CASRDRGEKLFF. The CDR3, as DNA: TGTGCCAGCAGGGACAGGGGTGAAAAACTGTTTTTT.

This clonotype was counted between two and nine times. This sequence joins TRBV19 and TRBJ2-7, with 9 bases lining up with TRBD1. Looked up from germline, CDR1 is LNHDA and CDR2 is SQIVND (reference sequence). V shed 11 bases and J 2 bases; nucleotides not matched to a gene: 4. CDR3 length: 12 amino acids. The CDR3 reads CAAGTGPYEQYF. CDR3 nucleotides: TGTGCCGCCGGGACAGGGCCCTACGAGCAGTACTTC.

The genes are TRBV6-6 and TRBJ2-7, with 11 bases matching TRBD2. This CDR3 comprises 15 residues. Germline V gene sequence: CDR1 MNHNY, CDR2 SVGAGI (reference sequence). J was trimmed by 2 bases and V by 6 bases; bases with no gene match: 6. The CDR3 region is CASSLTSGTTYEQYF. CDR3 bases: TGTGCCAGCAGCCTGACTAGCGGGACAACCTACGAGCAGTACTTC.

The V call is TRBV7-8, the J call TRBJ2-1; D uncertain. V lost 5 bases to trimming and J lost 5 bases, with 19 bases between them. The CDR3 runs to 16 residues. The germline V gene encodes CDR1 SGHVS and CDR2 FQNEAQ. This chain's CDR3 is CASSPNRPSGDNEQFF. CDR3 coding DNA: TGTGCCAGCAGCCCCAACCGACCCTCCGGTGACAATGAGCAGTTCTTC.

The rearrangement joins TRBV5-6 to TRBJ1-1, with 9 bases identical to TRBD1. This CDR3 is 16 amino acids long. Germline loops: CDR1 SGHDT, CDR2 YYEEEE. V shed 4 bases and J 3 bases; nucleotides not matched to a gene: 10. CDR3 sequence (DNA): TGTGCCAGCAGCACCCAGGGACAGGGTGTTTACACTGAAGCTTTCTTT. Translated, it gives CASSTQGQGVYTEAFF. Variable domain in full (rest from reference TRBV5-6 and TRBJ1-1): DAGVTQSPTHLIKTRGQQVTLRCSPKSGHDTVSWYQQALGQGPQFIFQYYEEEERQRGNFPDRFSGHQFPNYSSELNVNALLLGDSALYLCASSTQGQGVYTEAFFGQGTRLTVV.

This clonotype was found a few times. This CDR3 reads CASNYAGGAGWVTEAFF. CDR3 bases: TGTGCCAGCAATTATGCAGGGGGCGCTGGATGGGTCACTGAAGCTTTCTTT. The chain couples TRBV6-5 to TRBJ1-1, with 8 bases that match TRBD1. The CDR3 consists of 17 residues. Trimming at V came to 7 bases and at J to 4 bases, leaving 17 bases not matched to a gene. The germline V gene encodes CDR1 MNHEY and CDR2 SVGAGI.